Listed here are 22 T cell receptor beta chains from one sample, sequenced in a study of T cell clonotyping in hematopoietic cell transplantation. Only in-frame clones appear in the TCRdb table, and some are missing; sequencing was by immunoSEQ multiplex PCR. Counted here are 5,500 to 7,500 clones, 77% occurring once; the ten biggest clones make up 25% to 40%. The sequencing used PBMCs, collected 100 days after allogeneic stem cell transplant. Source of these receptors: a female patient in her 30s who had an allogeneic stem cell transplant, so the T cells may come from the graft donor. Some clones in this sample may be carry-over from other donors' samples.

The chain carries TRBV6-6 and TRBJ2-3, with D possibly matching TRBD2 (5 bases). The CDR3 runs 14 residues. V was clipped by 8 bases and J by 1 base, with 13 bases between them. Germline loops: CDR1 MNHNY, CDR2 SVGAGI (reference sequence). The CDR3, as DNA: TGTGCCAGCTCCTTACCGGAGGGCACAGATACGCAGTATTTT. Translating gives CASSLPEGTDTQYF.

V and J are TRBV7-2 and TRBJ2-2, with D possibly being TRBD1 or TRBD2 (5 bases each). Germline V gene lookup returns CDR1 SGHTA and CDR2 FQGNSA. Trimming shortened V by 5 bases and J by 4 bases, and 20 bases separated the two germline ends. The CDR3 covers 17 residues. The CDR3 sequence: CASSPSYYQGATGELFF. For the CDR3, the DNA is TGTGCCAGCAGCCCCTCCTACTATCAGGGAGCCACCGGGGAGCTGTTTTTT.

The rearrangement uses TRBV7-3 and TRBJ2-7; D may be TRBD2 (6 bases). Germline CDR1 SGHTA, CDR2 FQGTGA. V dropped 4 bases and J dropped 6 bases, with 13 bases sitting between them. The CDR3 covers 13 residues. The CDR3 coding sequence is TGTGCCAGCAGCTCGGGGGTGGGTGGCGAGCAGTACTTC. Residues: CASSSGVGGEQYF. Full variable domain (missing parts from reference TRBV7-3 and TRBJ2-7): GAGVSQTPSNKVTEKGKYVELRCDPISGHTALYWYRQSLGQGPEFLIYFQGTGAADDSGLPNDRFFAVRPEGSVSTLKIQRTERGDSAVYLCASSSGVGGEQYFGPGTRLTVT.

The J gene is TRBJ2-6, the V gene TRBV6-4; TRBD1 is a possible D gene (5 bases). Germline V CDR1 and CDR2: MRHNA, SNTAGT. This CDR3 is 14 amino acids long. The V end was cut by 3 bases, the J end by 3 bases, with 6 bases between. The CDR3 spells CASSEDIGANVLTF. DNA of the CDR3: TGTGCCAGCAGTGAGGACATTGGGGCCAACGTCCTGACTTTC.

This rearrangement joins TRBV4-1 to TRBJ1-3; no firm D call. V shed 0 bases and J shed 6 bases, with 15 bases lying between them. The germline V gene has CDR1 MGHRA and CDR2 YSYEKL. There are 16 residues in the CDR3. The CDR3 DNA reads TGCGCCAGCAGCCAAGATTTGAGGGCCTACCTAAACACCATATATTTT. Translating gives CASSQDLRAYLNTIYF.

The chain employs TRBV18 and TRBJ2-7; 8 bases are shared with TRBD1. This CDR3 has 17 amino acids. With V trimmed by 2 bases and J by 5 bases, 14 bases remained unmatched. From germline, CDR1 is KGHSH and CDR2 LQKENI. CDR3 in amino acids: CASSPRGPAGGAHEQYF. CDR3 sequence (DNA): TGTGCCAGCTCACCAAGGGGCCCGGCAGGGGGCGCACACGAGCAGTACTTC.

The J gene is TRBJ2-3, the V gene TRBV9; D may be TRBD1 or TRBD2 (5 bases each). V was clipped by 4 bases and J by 9 bases, with 27 bases between them. This CDR3 has 17 amino acids. Germline assignment: CDR1 SGDLS and CDR2 YYNGEE. The chain's CDR3 is CASSPLPGTHKGDTQYF. The CDR3 nucleotides read TGTGCCAGCAGCCCGCTCCCCGGGACCCACAAGGGCGACACGCAGTATTTT.

This chain links TRBV19 with TRBJ1-3; the D is unclear. V was cut by 7 bases and J by 0 bases, with 10 bases left in between. CDR1 and CDR2 (germline): LNHDA, SQIVND (reference sequence). This CDR3 is built from 14 residues. The CDR3 nucleotides are TGTGCCAGTAAAGACCCCTTCTCTGGAAACACCATATATTTT. Translation: CASKDPFSGNTIYF.

The chain is built from TRBV29-1 and TRBJ2-1, with D perhaps being TRBD1 or TRBD2 (6 bases each). Per germline, CDR1 SQVTM and CDR2 ANQGSEA. Between the trimmed V and J ends, which lost 5 bases and 9 bases, there was a span of 20 bases. This CDR3 spans 14 amino acids. CDR3 DNA sequence: TGCAGCGTTTTTGAGCAGGGGAGGACTTCTGAGCAGTTCTTC. Protein: CSVFEQGRTSEQFF.

The chain uses TRBV7-9 and TRBJ1-1; the match to TRBD1 covers 8 bases. This CDR3 comprises 15 residues. Germline V gene data show CDR1 as SEHNR and CDR2 as FQNEAQ (reference sequence). Germline trimming cut 6 bases from V and 1 base from J; bases unmatched to any gene: 7. CDR3 in amino acids: CASSAGTGANTEAFF. For the CDR3, the DNA is TGTGCCAGCAGTGCCGGGACAGGAGCGAACACTGAAGCTTTCTTT.

The chain employs TRBV6-5 and TRBJ1-5, with TRBD1 identical over 9 bases. Trimming removed 6 bases from V and 4 bases from J; junction bases left unmatched: 7. The CDR3 is made up of 15 amino acids. Germline CDR1 and CDR2: MNHEY and SVGAGI. CDR3 bases: TGTGCCAGCAGGTTAGGGACAGGGATGAATCAGCCCCAGCATTTT. It is translated as CASRLGTGMNQPQHF.

V usage is TRBV1 and J usage is TRBJ1-4; the D segment call TRBD1 is taken from the table without a DNA check. TRBV1 is deemed a pseudogene. The CDR3 consists of 15 residues. CDR3 region: CTSSQEGRGNEKLFF. CDR3 bases: TGCACCAGCAGCCAAGAGGGGCGTGGTAATGAAAAACTGTTTTTT.

The genes are TRBV19 and TRBJ1-4, with a weak D call TRBD1 (6 bases). The CDR3 loop spans 13 amino acids. V shed 6 bases and J shed 5 bases, with 10 bases lying between them. Per the germline V gene, CDR1 is LNHDA and CDR2 is SQIVND (reference sequence). The CDR3 sequence: CASSRDTNEKLFF. CDR3 DNA sequence: TGTGCCAGTAGCCGGGACACCAATGAAAAACTGTTTTTT.

This clone is judged medium-sized. The chain combines TRBV28 with TRBJ2-7; no firm D call. The CDR3 sequence is 12 residues long. V shed 1 base and J shed 7 bases, with 8 bases lying between them. CDR1 is MDHEN and CDR2 is SYDVKM in the germline V gene. CDR3 DNA: TGTGCCAGCAGTTTATCCCTACGGGAGCAGTACTTC. This encodes CASSLSLREQYF. Full variable domain (missing parts from reference TRBV28 and TRBJ2-7): DVKVTQSSRYLVKRTGEKVFLECVQDMDHENMFWYRQDPGLGLRLIYFSYDVKMKEKGDIPEGYSVSREKKERFSLILESASTNQTSMYLCASSLSLREQYFGPGTRLTVT.

Here the CDR3 reads CATFPGQGQSFF. Written as DNA, the CDR3 is TGTGCCACCTTCCCGGGACAGGGCCAATCTTTCTTT. The chain recombines TRBV19 with TRBJ1-1, with 9 nucleotides matching TRBD1. Per germline, CDR1 LNHDA and CDR2 SQIVND (reference sequence). This CDR3 is built from 12 residues. V lost 10 bases to trimming and J lost 12 bases; unmatched junction nucleotides: 12.

The J gene is TRBJ1-2, the V gene TRBV5-6, with D perhaps matching TRBD1 (5 bases). Trimming removed 3 bases from V and 5 bases from J, with 17 bases in between. The CDR3 runs 15 residues. Per the germline V gene, CDR1 is SGHDT and CDR2 is YYEEEE. The CDR3 coding sequence is TGTGCCAGCAGCTGGGCGCAGCGGACACTTTATGGCTACACCTTC. It codes for CASSWAQRTLYGYTF.

With respect to this clone: The junction departs from germline at one end; a sequencing error may be responsible. The rearrangement links TRBV7-9 to TRBJ2-3; D is uncertain. Germline V gene data show CDR1 as SEHNR and CDR2 as FQNEAQ (reference sequence). The CDR3 runs to 14 residues. The CDR3 region is CASSQDQPGDTQYF. Written as DNA, the CDR3 is TGCGCCAGCAGCCAAGATCAACCAGGCGATACGCAGTATTTT. Looking up the rest from reference TRBV7-9 and TRBJ2-3 gives the full variable domain: DTGVSQNPRHKITKRGQNVTFRCDPISEHNRLYWYRQTLGQGPEFLTYFQNEAQLEKSRLLSDRFSAERPKGSFSTLEIQRTEQGDSAMYLCASSQDQPGDTQYFGPGTRLTVL.

The sample holds one count of this clone. This sequence joins TRBV4-1 and TRBJ2-1; TRBD2 might be the D (6 bases). The CDR3 totals 17 residues. Germline V gives CDR1 MGHRA, CDR2 YSYEKL. Trimming pared 1 base from V and 8 bases from J, leaving 21 bases between. The CDR3 region has the DNA TGCGCCAGCAGCCAAGGGTTGGGCGGGGCCGTGGCTTATGAGCAGTTCTTC. Amino acid sequence: CASSQGLGGAVAYEQFF.

In its sample, this clone was seen a few times. The chain is built from TRBV28 and TRBJ1-1; D unclear. Germline CDR1 is MDHEN and CDR2 is SYDVKM. The CDR3 runs 14 residues. The germline V and J ends were trimmed by 4 bases and 5 bases, with 14 bases remaining between them. The CDR3 nucleotides are TGTGCCAGCAGTTCGGGCGGGAGGGATACTGAAGCTTTCTTT. It encodes CASSSGGRDTEAFF.

The chain is built from TRBV30 and TRBJ1-1; D is uncertain. The CDR3 totals 11 residues. Germline V gives CDR1 GTSNPN, CDR2 SVGIG (reference sequence). V dropped 3 bases and J dropped 7 bases, with 9 bases sitting between them. The CDR3 region is CAWSAELEAFF. CDR3 DNA sequence: TGTGCCTGGAGCGCAGAGCTTGAAGCTTTCTTT.

This clone was recorded only once. The chain combines TRBV27 with TRBJ2-7, with D maybe TRBD1 (5 bases). Trimming took off 6 bases at V and 5 bases at J, with 17 bases between the two ends. CDR1 and CDR2 from the germline V gene are MNHEY and SMNVEV (reference sequence). This CDR3 comprises 14 residues. CDR3 amino acids: CASRSQGLRNEQYF. The DNA of the CDR3 is TGTGCCAGCAGATCTCAGGGCTTAAGAAACGAGCAGTACTTC.

This rearrangement joins TRBV30 to TRBJ1-2; no clear D. V lost 6 bases, J lost 3 bases, and 14 bases lay in between. Germline V lookup: CDR1 GTSNPN, CDR2 SVGIG (reference sequence). The CDR3 loop spans 13 amino acids. CDR3 in amino acids: CACNNFQYYGYTF. The CDR3 DNA follows: TGTGCCTGTAACAATTTTCAGTACTATGGCTACACCTTC.